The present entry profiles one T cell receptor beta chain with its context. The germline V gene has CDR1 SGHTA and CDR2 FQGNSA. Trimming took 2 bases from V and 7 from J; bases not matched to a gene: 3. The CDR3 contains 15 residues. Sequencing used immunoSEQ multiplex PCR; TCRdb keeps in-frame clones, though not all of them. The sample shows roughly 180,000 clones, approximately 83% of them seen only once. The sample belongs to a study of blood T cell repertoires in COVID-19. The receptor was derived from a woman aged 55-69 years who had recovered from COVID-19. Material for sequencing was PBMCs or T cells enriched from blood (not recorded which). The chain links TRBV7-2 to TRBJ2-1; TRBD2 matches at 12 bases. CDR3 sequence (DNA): TGTGCCAGCAGCTTACTAGCGGGGGGGCGGAATGAGCAGTTCTTC. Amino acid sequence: CASSLLAGGRNEQFF.